The 6 T cell receptor beta chains below were found in one sample sequenced in a study of CD8 T cells in ankylosing spondylitis. TCRdb re-called the 5' RACE reads with MiXCR, one entry per CDR3 protein. The data hold 200,000 to 250,000 distinct CDR3 sequences, with more than 9% observed a single time. Sequencing was performed on blood, either unsorted or a sorted T cell fraction (not recorded which). Receptors originate from a male donor with ankylosing spondylitis or in good health (not recorded which).

The chain joins TRBV9 to TRBJ2-3; 7 bases match TRBD2. J gave up 4 bases and V 0 bases, and 2 bases lay outside the gene matches. Germline loops: CDR1 SGDLS, CDR2 YYNGEE. The CDR3 spans 14 residues. CDR3 sequence reads: CASSVDGGSDTQYF. The CDR3, as DNA: TGTGCCAGCAGCGTAGACGGGGGGTCAGATACGCAGTATTTT.

The chain combines TRBV5-6 with TRBJ2-2; maybe TRBD1 (6 bases). From germline, CDR1 is SGHDT and CDR2 YYEEEE. This CDR3 has 13 residues. Trimming removed 2 bases at V and 8 bases at J, with 10 bases between. The CDR3 here is CASSFGQTGELFF. CDR3 DNA sequence: TGTGCCAGCAGCTTCGGACAGACAGGGGAGCTGTTTTTT.

This clonotype showed up many times. The chain links TRBV29-1 to TRBJ2-1; D not resolved. The V gene lost 4 bases and the J gene lost 7 bases, with 8 bases spanning the gap. There are 11 residues in the CDR3. The germline V gene encodes CDR1 SQVTM and CDR2 ANQGSEA. The CDR3 protein is CSVGADNEQFF. CDR3 DNA sequence: TGCAGCGTTGGTGCCGATAATGAGCAGTTCTTC.

The chain combines TRBV7-2 with TRBJ2-5; the D gene is possibly TRBD1 (6 bases). The CDR3 spans 15 residues. Germline V lookup: CDR1 SGHTA, CDR2 FQGNSA. The V end was cut by 5 bases, the J end by 5 bases, with 18 bases between. CDR3 nucleotides: TGTGCCAGCAGCCCGACATACAGGGTCGGGGAGACCCAGTACTTC. Its protein is CASSPTYRVGETQYF.

This clonotype was counted at least ten times. This chain uses TRBV2 with TRBJ1-5; D perhaps matches TRBD1 (6 bases). The germline V gene encodes CDR1 SNHLY and CDR2 FYNNEI. CDR3 length equals 16 residues. Between the trimmed V and J ends, which lost 4 bases and 3 bases, there was a span of 16 bases. The CDR3, as DNA: TGTGCCAGCAGTGTCAGGGGTGGGGGCAACAATCAGCCCCAGCATTTT. This translates into CASSVRGGGNNQPQHF.

This clonotype occurred many times. This chain joins TRBV7-8 and TRBJ2-2; maybe TRBD2 (6 bases). Trimming cost V 2 bases and J 8 bases, with 9 bases left between them. This CDR3 spans 13 amino acids. CDR1 is SGHVS and CDR2 is FQNEAQ in the germline V gene. The CDR3, as DNA: TGTGCCAGCAGCTTACCGGGAGCGGGGGAGCTGTTTTTT. It encodes CASSLPGAGELFF.